This T cell receptor (beta chain) was captured by sequencing in a study of T cell changes during pregnancy in multiple sclerosis. Produced via immunoSEQ multiplex PCR; TCRdb's table is partial and in-frame only. The table has about 92,000 clones, about 93% seen once. CDR1 and CDR2 (germline): LNHNV, YYDKDF (reference sequence). Trimming left V 0 bases short and J 2 bases short, with 10 bases between. The CDR3 covers 15 residues. The V call is TRBV15, the J call TRBJ1-1, with a weak D call TRBD1 (6 bases). Source: peripheral blood, taken in the first trimester of pregnancy. This sequence originates from a female donor with multiple sclerosis, enrolled in a pregnancy study. The CDR3 here is CATSRDLGGNTEAFF. The DNA of the CDR3 is TGTGCCACCAGCAGAGATTTAGGGGGTAACACTGAAGCTTTCTTT.